One sample yielded the 30 T cell receptor beta chains listed below, sequenced in a study of blood T cell repertoires in COVID-19. Repertoires were generated with immunoSEQ multiplex PCR, while TCRdb's copy carries only in-frame clones and drops some. The sample has about 120,000 clones, approximately 83% seen once; the top ten hold 11%. The sequenced material came from peripheral blood. These receptors came from a man of 80 years or more with acute or convalescent COVID-19.

The chain joins TRBV12-3 or TRBV12-4 to TRBJ2-5; 8 nucleotides line up with TRBD1. The CDR3 has 13 residues. J was trimmed by 5 bases and V by 6 bases; bases with no gene match: 5. The CDR3 region is CASRVDRAETQYF. The CDR3 DNA reads TGTGCCAGCAGGGTGGACAGGGCGGAGACCCAGTACTTC.

The chain uses TRBV6-5 and TRBJ1-3, with D possibly being TRBD1 (6 bases). Germline V gene lookup returns CDR1 MNHEY and CDR2 SVGAGI. V was shortened by 0 bases and J by 8 bases, with 11 bases between the two germline ends. This CDR3 contains 14 residues. The CDR3 loop reads CASSYSGRGYTIYF. The CDR3 bases are TGTGCCAGCAGTTACTCAGGCAGGGGTTACACCATATATTTT.

This clone showed up just a few times. The chain has TRBV7-3 and TRBJ2-3, with 11 bases identical to TRBD2. With 5 bases clipped from V and 11 bases from J, the junction kept 12 bases outside the gene matches. Germline CDR1 and CDR2: SGHTA and FQGTGA. This CDR3 has 15 residues. Here the CDR3 reads CASSPGLAGETVQYF. The CDR3 nucleotides are TGTGCCAGCAGCCCAGGACTAGCGGGCGAAACTGTGCAGTATTTT.

The chain employs TRBV7-9 and TRBJ2-1; D gene ambiguous. Germline V lookup: CDR1 SEHNR, CDR2 FQNEAQ (reference sequence). Trimming took off 1 base at V and 1 base at J, with 8 bases between the two ends. The CDR3 runs 15 residues. This CDR3 is CASSLESGSYNEQFF. The CDR3 DNA reads TGTGCCAGCAGCTTAGAGTCGGGTTCCTACAATGAGCAGTTCTTC.

V gene TRBV30 combines with J gene TRBJ1-1, with a weak D call TRBD1 (6 bases). V lost 3 bases and J 5 bases, leaving 13 bases between the germline ends. Germline V lookup: CDR1 GTSNPN, CDR2 SVGIG (reference sequence). The CDR3 loop spans 13 amino acids. The CDR3 spells CAWRGRGMTEAFF. CDR3 DNA sequence: TGTGCCTGGAGGGGCAGGGGTATGACTGAAGCTTTCTTT.

The DNA of the CDR3 is TGTGCCAGCAGACCCACTAGCGGGAGGGCTTCCTACAATGAGCAGTTCTTC. This translates into CASRPTSGRASYNEQFF. This chain connects TRBV7-3 to TRBJ2-1; TRBD2 matches at 13 bases. V was clipped by 6 bases and J by 1 base; unmatched bases: 6. Looked up from germline, CDR1 is SGHTA and CDR2 is FQGTGA. CDR3 size: 17 residues. The whole variable domain, remainder taken from reference TRBV7-3 and TRBJ2-1, is GAGVSQTPSNKVTEKGKYVELRCDPISGHTALYWYRQSLGQGPEFLIYFQGTGAADDSGLPNDRFFAVRPEGSVSTLKIQRTERGDSAVYLCASRPTSGRASYNEQFFGPGTRLTVL.

The rearrangement uses TRBV7-6 and TRBJ2-1, with D perhaps matching TRBD2 (6 bases). V gave up 1 base and J gave up 0 bases, with 10 bases separating them. The germline gives CDR1 SGHVS, CDR2 FNYEAQ. The CDR3 sequence is 16 residues long. CDR3: CASSLGAGSSYNEQFF. Here the CDR3 DNA reads TGTGCCAGCAGCTTAGGGGCGGGGAGCTCCTACAATGAGCAGTTCTTC.

Here the CDR3 DNA reads TGCAAACCCGGGGGGCTGGAGACCCAGTACTTC. Residues: CKPGGLETQYF. The chain recombines TRBV20-1 with TRBJ2-5, with D possibly TRBD2 on 7 matching bases. Germline V gene data show CDR1 as DFQATT and CDR2 as SNEGSKA (reference sequence). The CDR3 extends over 11 amino acids.

The rearrangement links TRBV10-3 to TRBJ1-2, with 8 bases fitting TRBD1. The V gene's germline CDR1 is ENHRY and CDR2 SYGVKD. The CDR3 sequence is 15 residues long. The V gene end was trimmed by 8 bases and the J gene end by 5 bases; junction bases not matched to a gene: 13. The CDR3 sequence: CAIVQPGQDFYGYTF. CDR3 sequence (DNA): TGTGCCATCGTTCAGCCGGGACAGGATTTTTATGGCTACACCTTC.

The J gene is TRBJ2-2, the V gene TRBV7-6; 10 positions agree with TRBD2. The germline gives CDR1 SGHVS, CDR2 FNYEAQ. Unmatched junction bases numbered 3, after V lost 5 bases and J lost 0 bases. The CDR3 is made up of 16 amino acids. In nucleotides, the CDR3 is TGTGCCAGCAGCCTCACTAGCGGGGCGAACACCGGGGAGCTGTTTTTT. Protein: CASSLTSGANTGELFF.

The CDR3 DNA sequence: TGTGCCAGCAGTTTAGATGGGATCCGATTCGGGAGGGCCGGGGAGCTGTTTTTT. As protein: CASSLDGIRFGRAGELFF. The chain links TRBV27 to TRBJ2-2, with 8 bases that match TRBD2. Germline V gene data show CDR1 as MNHEY and CDR2 as SMNVEV (reference sequence). The CDR3 covers 18 residues. J gave up 6 bases and V 2 bases, and 14 bases lay outside the gene matches.

The chain recombines TRBV10-3 with TRBJ1-2; 9 nucleotides line up with TRBD1. The CDR3 spans 14 residues. With 6 bases clipped from V and 7 bases from J, the junction kept 9 bases outside the gene matches. Germline V lookup: CDR1 ENHRY, CDR2 SYGVKD. Written as DNA, the CDR3 is TGTGCCATCAGCCCTGGACAGGGGAGTGTTGGCTACACCTTC. Protein: CAISPGQGSVGYTF.

This chain connects TRBV19 to TRBJ1-1; maybe TRBD1 (6 bases). CDR1 is LNHDA and CDR2 is SQIVND in the germline V gene (reference sequence). The V gene lost 4 bases and the J gene lost 5 bases, with 17 bases spanning the gap. This CDR3 spans 15 amino acids. The CDR3 DNA follows: TGTGCCAGTAGTAATAGACAGGCAGGAGGAACTGAAGCTTTCTTT. Protein product: CASSNRQAGGTEAFF.

This clone was recorded only once. The V gene is TRBV6-5, the J gene TRBJ1-2; tentative D call: TRBD1 (6 bases). Trimming shortened V by 4 bases and J by 4 bases, and 16 bases separated the two germline ends. This CDR3 has 15 amino acids. Per the germline V gene, CDR1 is MNHEY and CDR2 is SVGAGI. In nucleotides, the CDR3 is TGTGCCAGCAGTTCCGTAGACAGGCGAACCTATGGCTACACCTTC. Translation: CASSSVDRRTYGYTF.

The chain has TRBV6-5 and TRBJ2-5; D is possibly TRBD1 (5 bases). CDR3 length: 12 residues. Trimming pared 5 bases from V and 5 bases from J, leaving 9 bases between. Germline values: CDR1 MNHEY, CDR2 SVGAGI. CDR3 bases: TGTGCCAGCAGTCCGAACAGGGAGACCCAGTACTTC. This encodes CASSPNRETQYF.

This clone was observed a handful of times. The rearrangement joins TRBV18 to TRBJ2-3, with unresolved D. Per germline, CDR1 KGHSH and CDR2 LQKENI. Trimming cost V 4 bases and J 3 bases, with 5 bases left between them. The CDR3 runs 12 residues. The CDR3 protein is CASSRETDTQYF. The CDR3 DNA follows: TGTGCCAGCTCACGAGAAACAGATACGCAGTATTTT. The whole variable domain, remainder taken from reference TRBV18 and TRBJ2-3, is NAGVMQNPRHLVRRRGQEARLRCSPMKGHSHVYWYRQLPEEGLKFMVYLQKENIIDESGMPKERFSAEFPKEGPSILRIQQVVRGDSAAYFCASSRETDTQYFGPGTRLTVL.

V and J are TRBV27 and TRBJ2-5; no firm D call. This CDR3 has 12 residues. V lost 4 bases and J 7 bases, leaving 10 bases between the germline ends. Per germline, CDR1 MNHEY and CDR2 SMNVEV (reference sequence). Here the CDR3 DNA reads TGTGCCAGCAGTTCACTCTTTGGGACCCAGTACTTC. It specifies CASSSLFGTQYF.

V is TRBV28 and J is TRBJ1-2, with 7 bases that match TRBD1. V lost 4 bases and J lost 6; bases outside the gene matches: 17. Germline CDR1 and CDR2: MDHEN and SYDVKM. The CDR3 runs 17 residues. CDR3 loop: CASSSTGSHSYADGYTF. CDR3 nucleotides: TGTGCCAGCAGTTCGACAGGGTCTCATTCTTACGCGGATGGCTACACCTTC.

The chain has TRBV18 and TRBJ1-2, with a weak D call TRBD1 (5 bases). This CDR3 contains 13 residues. CDR1 is KGHSH, CDR2 LQKENI, per germline. Trimming took 3 bases from V and 6 from J, leaving 11 bases between them. CDR3: CASSPSREDGYTF. The CDR3 DNA follows: TGTGCCAGCTCACCCAGCAGGGAGGATGGCTACACCTTC.

The chain uses TRBV28 and TRBJ2-1; possibly TRBD2 for D (7 bases). Germline CDR1 is MDHEN and CDR2 is SYDVKM. The CDR3 runs to 16 residues. Trimming stripped 3 bases from V and 8 bases from J, with 20 bases between. The CDR3 sequence is CASSLRGTSAGDEQFF. The CDR3 DNA sequence: TGTGCCAGCAGTTTGAGGGGGACCTCCGCGGGGGATGAGCAGTTCTTC.

In its sample, this clone was seen a few times. V gene TRBV30 combines with J gene TRBJ1-1; TRBD1 aligns across 10 bases. The CDR3 is 14 residues long. The V gene end was trimmed by 3 bases and the J gene end by 1 base; junction bases not matched to a gene: 2. CDR1 and CDR2 from the germline V gene are GTSNPN and SVGIG (reference sequence). The CDR3 loop is CAWRDRGRNTEAFF. The CDR3 DNA follows: TGTGCCTGGAGAGACAGGGGGCGGAACACTGAAGCTTTCTTT.

This clone was seen a handful of times. The rearrangement links TRBV27 to TRBJ1-2; 7 bases are a match to TRBD1. Trimming at V came to 5 bases and at J to 4 bases, leaving 7 bases not matched to a gene. Looked up from germline, CDR1 is MNHEY and CDR2 is SMNVEV (reference sequence). The CDR3 consists of 14 residues. The chain's CDR3 is CASSTGTEAYGYTF. CDR3 coding DNA: TGTGCCAGCAGTACCGGGACAGAAGCCTATGGCTACACCTTC.

The chain couples TRBV5-1 to TRBJ2-5; 11 nucleotides align to TRBD1. Germline V gives CDR1 SGHRS, CDR2 YFSETQ. CDR3 length: 15 amino acids. After removal of 4 bases from V and 3 bases from J, the junction contained 5 bases not matched to a gene. This CDR3 is CASSDGTGGKETQYF. The CDR3 DNA follows: TGCGCCAGCAGCGACGGGACAGGGGGAAAAGAGACCCAGTACTTC. The full variable domain, rest sourced from reference TRBV5-1 and TRBJ2-5, is KAGVTQTPRYLIKTRGQQVTLSCSPISGHRSVSWYQQTPGQGLQFLFEYFSETQRNKGNFPGRFSGRQFSNSRSEMNVSTLELGDSALYLCASSDGTGGKETQYFGPGTRLLVL.

The chain couples TRBV9 to TRBJ2-5, with 11 bases lining up with TRBD1. CDR1 is SGDLS, CDR2 YYNGEE, per germline. V trimming: 0 bases; J trimming: 4 bases; junction bases outside the gene matches: 2. The CDR3 is 15 amino acids. The CDR3: CASSVGGQGGETQYF. Here the CDR3 DNA reads TGTGCCAGCAGCGTAGGGGGACAGGGGGGAGAGACCCAGTACTTC.

Remarks on this clone: This CDR3 is also generated by other DNA sequences in the sample. The chain joins TRBV5-1 to TRBJ2-5, with 12 bases fitting TRBD2. V lost 4 bases, J lost 5 bases, and 3 bases stayed unmatched. Per germline, CDR1 SGHRS and CDR2 YFSETQ. This CDR3 is 14 amino acids long. The CDR3 nucleotides read TGCGCCAGCAGCAGACTAGCGGGGGAGGAGACCCAGTACTTC. This sequence encodes CASSRLAGEETQYF. Looking up the rest from reference TRBV5-1 and TRBJ2-5 gives the full variable domain: KAGVTQTPRYLIKTRGQQVTLSCSPISGHRSVSWYQQTPGQGLQFLFEYFSETQRNKGNFPGRFSGRQFSNSRSEMNVSTLELGDSALYLCASSRLAGEETQYFGPGTRLLVL.

CDR3 residues: CASSLSTGRDQETQYF. CDR3 DNA sequence: TGTGCCAGCAGCCTTTCGACAGGGAGAGACCAAGAGACCCAGTACTTC. V and J are TRBV11-3 and TRBJ2-5, with 7 positions matching TRBD1. CDR1 and CDR2 (germline): SGHNT, YENEEA. The CDR3 runs 16 residues. Losses at the gene ends were 5 bases for V and 0 bases for J; bases not matched to a gene: 9.

This chain joins TRBV13 and TRBJ2-3, with 13 bases lining up with TRBD2. Germline-derived CDR1 and CDR2 are PRHDT and FYEKMQ (reference sequence). The CDR3 runs 17 residues. V dropped 0 bases and J dropped 0; count of bases not matched to a gene: 0. For the CDR3, the DNA is TGTGCCAGCAGCTTAGGACTAGCGGGGGGGAGCACAGATACGCAGTATTTT. It specifies CASSLGLAGGSTDTQYF.

The chain links TRBV2 to TRBJ1-5, with 8 bases that match TRBD1. The CDR3 runs to 15 residues. Trimming took 8 bases from V and 3 from J; bases not matched to a gene: 9. From germline, CDR1 is SNHLY and CDR2 FYNNEI. The CDR3 coding sequence is TGTGCCAGCCAGGGGGCACCTACCCACAATCAGCCCCAGCATTTT. Translated, it gives CASQGAPTHNQPQHF.

This chain links TRBV6-5 with TRBJ1-1, with a weak D call TRBD1 (6 bases). V lost 5 bases and J 0 bases, leaving 13 bases between the germline ends. Germline CDR1 and CDR2: MNHEY and SVGAGI. The CDR3 length is 15 residues. CDR3 DNA: TGTGCCAGCAGTAATCCGGACAGCTTGAACACTGAAGCTTTCTTT. This codes for CASSNPDSLNTEAFF.

This chain uses TRBV7-3 with TRBJ2-2; D not certain. The germline CDR1 and CDR2 sequences are SGHTA and FQGTGA. Between the trimmed V and J ends, which lost 4 bases and 4 bases, there was a span of 4 bases. CDR3 size: 12 residues. CDR3 residues: CASSYGTGELFF. The DNA of the CDR3 is TGTGCCAGCAGCTACGGCACCGGGGAGCTGTTTTTT.